This TCR beta chain was sequenced during a study of T cells after yellow fever vaccination. Turning to the study itself: SMART-Seq v4 Ultra Low Input handled preparation of low-cell-number fractions. Whole-study findings and limits: Abundant clonotypes (contaminants from the bulk population) could be present in FACS-sorted repertoires. Most clones from primary vaccination were detected again post-booster (96% CD4, 88% CD8).

This clonotype has only a few counts. What it binds is unknown. The ends were cut back, 5 bases at V and 5 bases at J, with 14 bases in the middle. This CDR3 has 14 residues. Germline V gene data show CDR1 as MNHEY and CDR2 as SVGAGI. Using its own MiXCR run on the 5' RACE reads, TCRdb lists one record per CDR3 protein. Of about 300,000 distinct CDR3 sequences in the sample, less than 9.5% are singletons; the top ten hold over 3%. The origin of this receptor is a man aged 18 to 30 who received the YFV17D yellow fever vaccine. Sequenced here: CD4+ T cells sorted from PBMCs, sampled 5 days after the yellow fever booster vaccination. This chain uses TRBV6-5 with TRBJ2-3; TRBD2 might be the D (5 bases). CDR3 in DNA: TGTGCCAGCAGTGATCGGGGTGGGGTAGATACGCAGTATTTT. Its protein product is CASSDRGGVDTQYF.